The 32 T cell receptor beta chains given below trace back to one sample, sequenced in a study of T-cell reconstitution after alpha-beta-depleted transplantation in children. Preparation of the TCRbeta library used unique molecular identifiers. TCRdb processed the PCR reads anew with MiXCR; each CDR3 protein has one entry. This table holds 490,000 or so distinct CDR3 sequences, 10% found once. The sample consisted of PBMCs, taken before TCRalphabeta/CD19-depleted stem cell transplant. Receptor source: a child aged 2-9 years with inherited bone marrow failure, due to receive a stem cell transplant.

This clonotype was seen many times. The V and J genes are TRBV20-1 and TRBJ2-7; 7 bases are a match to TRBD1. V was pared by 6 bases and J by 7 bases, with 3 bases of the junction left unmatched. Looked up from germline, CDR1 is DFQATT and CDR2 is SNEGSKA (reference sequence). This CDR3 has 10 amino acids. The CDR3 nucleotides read TGCAGTGCAAGGGGGCGAGAGCAGTACTTC. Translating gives CSARGREQYF.

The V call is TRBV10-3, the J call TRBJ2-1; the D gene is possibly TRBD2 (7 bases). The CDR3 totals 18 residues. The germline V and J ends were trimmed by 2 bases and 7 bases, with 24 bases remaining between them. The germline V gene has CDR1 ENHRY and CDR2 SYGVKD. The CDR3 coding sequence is TGTGCCATCAGTGAGGTTGCCGGGGGGACAACCCTCGGTAATGAGCAGTTCTTC. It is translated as CAISEVAGGTTLGNEQFF.

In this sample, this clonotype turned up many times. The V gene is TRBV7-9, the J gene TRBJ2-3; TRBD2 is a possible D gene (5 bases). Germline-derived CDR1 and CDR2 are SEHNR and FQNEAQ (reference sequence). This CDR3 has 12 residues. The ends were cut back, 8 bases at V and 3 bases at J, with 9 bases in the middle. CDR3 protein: CASARGTDTQYF. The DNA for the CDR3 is TGTGCCAGCGCCAGAGGGACAGATACGCAGTATTTT.

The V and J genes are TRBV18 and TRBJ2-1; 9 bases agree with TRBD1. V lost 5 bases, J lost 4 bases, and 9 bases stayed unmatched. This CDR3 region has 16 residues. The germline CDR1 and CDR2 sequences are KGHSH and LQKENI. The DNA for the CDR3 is TGTGCCAGCTCAACTAGCCGGGACAGGGCTTACAATGAGCAGTTCTTC. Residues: CASSTSRDRAYNEQFF.

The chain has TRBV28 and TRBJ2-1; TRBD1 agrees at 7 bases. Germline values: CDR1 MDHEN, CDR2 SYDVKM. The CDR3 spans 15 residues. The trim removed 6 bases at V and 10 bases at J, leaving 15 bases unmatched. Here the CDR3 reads CASRQTGFGAGEQFF. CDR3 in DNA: TGTGCCAGCAGACAGACAGGGTTCGGGGCCGGGGAGCAGTTCTTC. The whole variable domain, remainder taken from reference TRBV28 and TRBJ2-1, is DVKVTQSSRYLVKRTGEKVFLECVQDMDHENMFWYRQDPGLGLRLIYFSYDVKMKEKGDIPEGYSVSREKKERFSLILESASTNQTSMYLCASRQTGFGAGEQFFGPGTRLTVL.

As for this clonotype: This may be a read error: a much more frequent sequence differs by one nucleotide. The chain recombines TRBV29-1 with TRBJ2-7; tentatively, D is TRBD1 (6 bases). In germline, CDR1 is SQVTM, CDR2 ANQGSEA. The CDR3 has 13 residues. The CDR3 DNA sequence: TGCAGCGTTTTGACAGGCGTCACCTACGACCAGTACTTC. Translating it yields CSVLTGVTYDQYF.

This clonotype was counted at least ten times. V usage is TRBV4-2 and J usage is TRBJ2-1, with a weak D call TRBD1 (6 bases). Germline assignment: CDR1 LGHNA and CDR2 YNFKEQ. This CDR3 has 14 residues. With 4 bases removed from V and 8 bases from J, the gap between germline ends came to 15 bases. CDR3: CASSLDPRQDEQFF. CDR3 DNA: TGTGCCAGCAGCCTGGACCCCCGACAGGATGAGCAGTTCTTC.

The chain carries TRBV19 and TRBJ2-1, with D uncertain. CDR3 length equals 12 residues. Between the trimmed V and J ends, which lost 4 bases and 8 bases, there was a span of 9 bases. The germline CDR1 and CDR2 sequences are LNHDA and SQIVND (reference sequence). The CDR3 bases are TGTGCCAGTAGTAGTAAGCGTGATGAGCAGTTCTTC. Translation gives CASSSKRDEQFF.

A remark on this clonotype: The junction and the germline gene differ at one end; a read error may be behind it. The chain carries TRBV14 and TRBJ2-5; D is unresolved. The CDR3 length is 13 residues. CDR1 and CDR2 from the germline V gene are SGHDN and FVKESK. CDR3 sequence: CANSQERSQTQYF. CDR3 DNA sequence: TGTGCCAACAGCCAAGAAAGGTCGCAGACCCAGTACTTC.

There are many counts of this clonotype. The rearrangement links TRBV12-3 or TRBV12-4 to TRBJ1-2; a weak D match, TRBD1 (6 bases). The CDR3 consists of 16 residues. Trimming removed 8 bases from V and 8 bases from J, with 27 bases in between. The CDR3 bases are TGTGCCAGCGGGGGTTTTTTTGGGGGGGCGCCGGGAGGCTACACCTTC. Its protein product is CASGGFFGGAPGGYTF.

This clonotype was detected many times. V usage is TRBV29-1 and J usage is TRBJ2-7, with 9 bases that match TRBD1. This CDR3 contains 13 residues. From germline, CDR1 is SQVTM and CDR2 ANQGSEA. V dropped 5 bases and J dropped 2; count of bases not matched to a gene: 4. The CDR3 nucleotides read TGCAGCGTTAACACAGGGGGCCCCTACGAGCAGTACTTC. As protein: CSVNTGGPYEQYF.

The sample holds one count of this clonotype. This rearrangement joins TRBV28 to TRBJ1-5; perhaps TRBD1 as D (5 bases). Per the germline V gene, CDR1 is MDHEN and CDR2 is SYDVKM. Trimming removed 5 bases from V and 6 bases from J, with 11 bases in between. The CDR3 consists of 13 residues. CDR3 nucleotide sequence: TGTGCCAGCAGTACTCGACAGTTTCAGCCCCAGCATTTT. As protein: CASSTRQFQPQHF.

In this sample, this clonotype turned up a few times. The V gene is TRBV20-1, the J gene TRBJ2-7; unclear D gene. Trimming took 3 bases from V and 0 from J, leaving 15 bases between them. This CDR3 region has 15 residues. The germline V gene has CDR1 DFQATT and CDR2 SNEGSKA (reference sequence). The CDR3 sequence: CSASPPSPSSYEQYF. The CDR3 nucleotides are TGCAGTGCTAGTCCCCCCTCGCCTAGCTCCTACGAGCAGTACTTC.

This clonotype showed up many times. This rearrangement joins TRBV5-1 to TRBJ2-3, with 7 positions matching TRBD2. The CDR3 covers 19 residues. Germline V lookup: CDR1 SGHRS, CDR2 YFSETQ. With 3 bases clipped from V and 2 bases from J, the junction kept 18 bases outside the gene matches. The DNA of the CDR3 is TGCGCCAGCAGCTGGAACGGGCTAGCGGAGACCCCTTCCACAGATACGCAGTATTTT. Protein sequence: CASSWNGLAETPSTDTQYF.

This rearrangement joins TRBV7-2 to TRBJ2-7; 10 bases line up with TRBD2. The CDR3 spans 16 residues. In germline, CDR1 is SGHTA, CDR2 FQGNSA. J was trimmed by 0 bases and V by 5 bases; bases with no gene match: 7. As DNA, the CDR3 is TGTGCCAGCAGCACCCTAGCGGGGGCGAGCTCCTACGAGCAGTACTTC. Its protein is CASSTLAGASSYEQYF. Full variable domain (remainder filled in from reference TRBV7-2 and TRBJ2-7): GAGVSQSPSNKVTEKGKDVELRCDPISGHTALYWYRQSLGQGLEFLIYFQGNSAPDKSGLPSDRFSAERTGGSVSTLTIQRTQQEDSAVYLCASSTLAGASSYEQYFGPGTRLTVT.

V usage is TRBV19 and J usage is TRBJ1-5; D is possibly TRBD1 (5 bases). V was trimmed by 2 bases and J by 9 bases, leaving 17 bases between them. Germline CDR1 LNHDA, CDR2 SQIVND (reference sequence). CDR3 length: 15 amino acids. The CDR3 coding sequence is TGTGCCAGTAGTATAAGGGACGGCATACTAGGGCCCCAGCATTTT. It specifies CASSIRDGILGPQHF.

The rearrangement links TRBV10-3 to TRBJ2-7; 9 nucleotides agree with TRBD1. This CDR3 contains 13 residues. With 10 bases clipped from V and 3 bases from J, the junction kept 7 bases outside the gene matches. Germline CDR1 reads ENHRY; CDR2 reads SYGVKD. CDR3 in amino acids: CATTGGEYYEQYF. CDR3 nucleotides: TGTGCCACCACAGGGGGCGAGTACTACGAGCAGTACTTC.

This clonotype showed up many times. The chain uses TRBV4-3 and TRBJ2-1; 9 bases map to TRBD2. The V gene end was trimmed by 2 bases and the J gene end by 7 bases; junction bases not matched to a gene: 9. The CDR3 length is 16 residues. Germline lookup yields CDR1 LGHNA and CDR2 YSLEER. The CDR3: CASSQTLAGRTNEQFF. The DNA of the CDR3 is TGCGCCAGCAGCCAAACTCTAGCGGGACGTACGAATGAGCAGTTCTTC.

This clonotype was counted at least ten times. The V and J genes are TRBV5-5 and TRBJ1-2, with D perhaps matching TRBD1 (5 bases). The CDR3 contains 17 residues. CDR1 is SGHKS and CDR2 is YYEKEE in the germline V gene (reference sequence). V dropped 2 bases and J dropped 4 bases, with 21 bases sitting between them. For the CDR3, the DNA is TGTGCCAGCAGCTTAAAGGAGACAGTATACTATCTCTATGGCTACACCTTC. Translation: CASSLKETVYYLYGYTF.

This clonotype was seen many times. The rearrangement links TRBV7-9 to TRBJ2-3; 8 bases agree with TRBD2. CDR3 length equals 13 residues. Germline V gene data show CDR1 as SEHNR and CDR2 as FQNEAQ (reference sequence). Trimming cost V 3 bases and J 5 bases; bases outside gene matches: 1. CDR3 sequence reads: CASSFGGGDTQYF. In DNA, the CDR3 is TGTGCCAGCAGCTTCGGGGGGGGAGATACGCAGTATTTT.

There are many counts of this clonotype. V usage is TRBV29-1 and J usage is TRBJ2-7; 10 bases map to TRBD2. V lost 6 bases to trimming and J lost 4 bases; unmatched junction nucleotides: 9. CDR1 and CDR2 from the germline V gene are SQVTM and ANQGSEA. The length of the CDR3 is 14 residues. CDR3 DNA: TGCAGCGTCCCGAAGCGGGAGGGGACGTACGAGCAGTACTTC. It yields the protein CSVPKREGTYEQYF.

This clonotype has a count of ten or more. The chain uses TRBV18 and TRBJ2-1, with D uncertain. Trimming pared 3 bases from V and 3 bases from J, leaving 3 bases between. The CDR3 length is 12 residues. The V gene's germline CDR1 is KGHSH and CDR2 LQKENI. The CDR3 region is CASSPFYNEQFF. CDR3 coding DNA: TGTGCCAGCTCACCCTTCTACAATGAGCAGTTCTTC.

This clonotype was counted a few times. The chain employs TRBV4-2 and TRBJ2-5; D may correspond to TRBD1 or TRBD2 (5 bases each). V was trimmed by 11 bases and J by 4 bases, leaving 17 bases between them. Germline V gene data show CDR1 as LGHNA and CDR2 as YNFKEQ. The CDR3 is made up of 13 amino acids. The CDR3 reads CASPGRPGETQYF. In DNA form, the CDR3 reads TGTGCCTCCCCGGGACGGCCGGGAGAGACCCAGTACTTC.

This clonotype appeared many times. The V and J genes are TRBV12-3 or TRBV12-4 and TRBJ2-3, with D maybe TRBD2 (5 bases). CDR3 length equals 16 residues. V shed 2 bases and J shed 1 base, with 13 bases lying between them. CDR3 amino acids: CASSLTDWLRTDTQYF. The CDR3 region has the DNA TGTGCCAGCAGTTTAACGGACTGGTTACGCACAGATACGCAGTATTTT.

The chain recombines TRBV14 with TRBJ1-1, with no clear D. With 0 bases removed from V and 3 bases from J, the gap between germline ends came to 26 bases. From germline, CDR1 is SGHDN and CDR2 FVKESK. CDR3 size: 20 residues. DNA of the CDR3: TGTGCCAGCAGCCAAGATGAACGGGCGCTACGAGTAGAGTTGGACACTGAAGCTTTCTTT. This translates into CASSQDERALRVELDTEAFF.

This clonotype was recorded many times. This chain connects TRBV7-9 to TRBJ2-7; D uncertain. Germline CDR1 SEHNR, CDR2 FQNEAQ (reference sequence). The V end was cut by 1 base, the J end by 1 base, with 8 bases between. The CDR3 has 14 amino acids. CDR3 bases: TGTGCCAGCAGCTTAGGGCAGTTATCCTACGAGCAGTACTTC. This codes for CASSLGQLSYEQYF.

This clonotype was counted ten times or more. Written as DNA, the CDR3 is TGTGCCAGCAGCCGGGTGGGACAGACCTACGAGCAGTACTTC. Protein: CASSRVGQTYEQYF. The chain combines TRBV14 with TRBJ2-7; TRBD1 matches 7 bases. The V and J ends lost 4 bases and 2 bases, in that order; junction bases with no gene match: 5. CDR1 and CDR2 from the germline V gene are SGHDN and FVKESK. This CDR3 region has 14 residues.

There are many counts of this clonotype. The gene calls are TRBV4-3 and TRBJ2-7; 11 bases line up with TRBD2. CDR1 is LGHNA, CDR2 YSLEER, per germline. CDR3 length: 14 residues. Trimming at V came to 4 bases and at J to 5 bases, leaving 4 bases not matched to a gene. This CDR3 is CASSLLAGDHEQYF. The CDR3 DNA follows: TGCGCCAGCAGCCTACTAGCGGGAGACCACGAGCAGTACTTC.

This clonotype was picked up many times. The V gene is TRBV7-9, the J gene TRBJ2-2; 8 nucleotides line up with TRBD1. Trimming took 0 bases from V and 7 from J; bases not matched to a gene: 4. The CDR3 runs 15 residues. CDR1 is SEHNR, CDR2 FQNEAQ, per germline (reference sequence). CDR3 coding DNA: TGTGCCAGCAGCTTAGCCGACAGGGGCGGCGGGGAGCTGTTTTTT. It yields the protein CASSLADRGGGELFF.

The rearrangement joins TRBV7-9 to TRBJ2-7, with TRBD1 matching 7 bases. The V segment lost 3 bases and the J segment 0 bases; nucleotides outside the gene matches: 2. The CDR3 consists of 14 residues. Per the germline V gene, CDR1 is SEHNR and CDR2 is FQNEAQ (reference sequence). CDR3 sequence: CASSFTGASYEQYF. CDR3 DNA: TGTGCCAGCAGCTTTACAGGGGCCTCCTACGAGCAGTACTTC.

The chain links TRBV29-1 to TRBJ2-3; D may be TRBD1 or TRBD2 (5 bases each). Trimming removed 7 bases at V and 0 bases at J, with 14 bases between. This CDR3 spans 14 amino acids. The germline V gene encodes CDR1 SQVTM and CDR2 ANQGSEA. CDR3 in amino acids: CSAGAALSTDTQYF. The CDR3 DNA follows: TGCAGCGCCGGGGCGGCCCTTAGCACAGATACGCAGTATTTT.

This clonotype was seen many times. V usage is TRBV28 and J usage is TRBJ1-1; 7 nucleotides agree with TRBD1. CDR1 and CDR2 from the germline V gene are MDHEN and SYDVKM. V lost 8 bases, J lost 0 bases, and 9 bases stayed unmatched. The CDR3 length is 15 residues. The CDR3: CASFLAGQMNTEAFF. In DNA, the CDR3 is TGTGCCAGCTTCCTGGCGGGACAGATGAACACTGAAGCTTTCTTT. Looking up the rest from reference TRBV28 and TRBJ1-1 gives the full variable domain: DVKVTQSSRYLVKRTGEKVFLECVQDMDHENMFWYRQDPGLGLRLIYFSYDVKMKEKGDIPEGYSVSREKKERFSLILESASTNQTSMYLCASFLAGQMNTEAFFGQGTRLTVV.